This T cell receptor (beta chain) comes out of a study of cytomegalovirus exposure and HLA in healthy donors (dated 2017 in TCRdb). For the study in its entirety: According to an earlier analysis of several hundred of the donors, some 180 million T cells yielded 90 million to 130 million unique TCR beta sequences and 250 to 350 Gb of sequence data. Roughly 300 gigabases of sequencing data and roughly 80 million unique TCR sequences made up an early release that covered around 640 HLA-typed donors. Of the roughly 400 genotyped donors, 81% fell in the genetic ancestry cluster associated with self-reported Caucasian donors. The aim of the study was to test whether cataloging public T cell receptors could identify signatures of past pathogen exposure. The T cell repertoires of several hundred subjects were profiled by immunosequencing and related to cytomegalovirus serostatus. In addition to the first cohort of roughly 670 subjects, a separate validation cohort of 130 or so different subjects was used. To predict cytomegalovirus infection status, the study brought together high-throughput TCR immunosequencing, statistical association of individual TCRs with disease status, and machine learning. In a later analysis, previously published TCR beta repertoires from 500 to 750 donors were re-analyzed and high-resolution HLA genotyping was added so that TCR occurrence patterns could be studied. In the later analysis, no new phenotypic data were used to find candidate immune exposures; instead, reliance was placed on TCR beta sequences and their occurrence across donors. An earlier analysis of some 500 of the donors used high-throughput TCR beta sequencing to judge whether each TCR beta V gene segment behaved as functional or pseudogenic. Donor age, sex, ethnicity and CMV serostatus were compiled alongside the repertoire data. Genome-wide SNP genotypes for about 65% of the roughly 670 donors were used in a later genetic analysis, which treated that subset as a discovery cohort. Every repertoire in the discovery cohort had been generated on one and the same sequencing platform. HLA typing included class I and class II loci at four-digit resolution. The number of donors typed differed by locus, with about 620-630 for A, B, C, DRB1 and DQB1, roughly 550 for DQA1, 606 for DPA1, and 400 to 490 for DPB1. Four to six DR-DQ haplotypes were handled as single units for association and clustering, since linkage in the cohort was strong. Among 398 genotyped donors of the cohort, an average of roughly 230,000 unique TCR beta nucleotide sequences was sequenced per donor, of which about 19% were non-productive. Overall study results and their limits: Compared with the 666-donor mean, donors in an Asian-associated ancestry cluster had fewer N-insertions in productive TCRs, according to a later genetic analysis. In a later analysis, HLA-associated TCR beta chains were found to be more clonally expanded and to have lower generation probabilities than equally common non-associated chains. Broadly in line with IMGT annotations, most TCR beta V segments showed up in productive rearrangements about 87% or about 30% of the time in an earlier analysis of some 590 of the donors. Seventeen rarely observed V segments, including chromosome 9 orphons, were excluded from the earlier analysis of approximately 600 of the donors because counts were too low. A further reported finding was that TCR beta sequences accurately predicted the HLA-A and HLA-B alleles for most subjects in the first cohort. A later analysis found that TCR association rates varied across HLA loci, with DRB1 alleles showing the most associated TCRs and HLA-C alleles the fewest. In both the original and validation cohorts, the classifier was reported to diagnose cytomegalovirus status with high specificity and sensitivity. The cohort was sequenced for TCR beta chains only, and without alpha or paired-chain data the features that could be detected were limited. The authors suggested that the approach could potentially be extended to other disease states and immunological phenotypes. Three of the identified cytomegalovirus-associated TCR beta chains were confirmed in vitro to be specific for cytomegalovirus antigens. When HLA alleles, especially DR and DQ, strongly co-occurred, attributing TCR associations to individual alleles was difficult. Specific HLA alleles were associated with over 15,000 TCR beta sequences at a false discovery rate of 0.05 in a later analysis. In the study, some 160 TCR beta chains were listed as associated with cytomegalovirus. A later analysis reported that several top co-occurrence clusters appeared linked to parvovirus B19, influenza, CMV and Epstein-Barr virus. A group of highly shared sequence variants was considered likely to be a technical artifact of the sequencing pipeline. A later genetic analysis associated a missense DCLRE1C variant with V-gene and J-gene trimming of TCR beta chains, and an independent cohort replicated the association. While some public TCRs were present in many individuals, most TCR sequences turned up only very rarely across donors. A later analysis found that most CMV-associated TCR beta chains appeared HLA-restricted, with HLA associations seemingly driven largely by CMV exposure. For the cohort, immune exposure information was limited to CMV serostatus. Because HLA typing was missing for some donors at each locus, association tests included only the typed subset. The presence/absence analyses assumed that sequencing depth was roughly uniform across donors, and that assumption may not be true. Linkage disequilibrium might explain the correlated functional status among segregating V segments, but an unknown experimental factor could not be ruled out.

As to this clone: Which antigen it targets is not known. No base quality values were provided; no much bigger clone lies one nucleotide off.

In total, about 650 healthy bone marrow donors made up the cohort. Cohort members were all nominally healthy when sampled, although unrecorded immune exposures were likely present. The donor was CMV seronegative and was included in the group of a few hundred seronegative cohort members. A peripheral blood sample was collected from each donor, and TCR beta sequencing was performed on peripheral blood mononuclear cells. The Qiagen DNeasy Blood Extraction Kit was used to extract genomic DNA from the blood cell samples. The method behind the library was the immunoSEQ multiplex PCR assay. A mixture of 60 forward primers for TCR Vbeta segments and 13 reverse primers for TCR Jbeta segments was used in the multiplex PCR. The CDR3 region of rearranged TCR beta genes was amplified from genomic DNA with a multiplex PCR assay. The amplified TCR beta libraries were sequenced on the Illumina HiSeq System as 87-base-pair reads. Processing in the source paper ran as follows. In a later analysis, tens of millions of unique TCR beta chains were counted across the roughly 700 repertoires, and about 9.9 million of these chains were shared by at least two donors. To remove PCR and sequencing errors, raw reads were error-corrected and collapsed into unique sequences using a nearest-neighbor algorithm that merged closely related sequences. Alignment of CDR3 sequences to IMGT reference sequences was used to assign V, D and J gene segments. Each retained sequence needed at least a six-nucleotide match to both a V gene segment and a J gene segment. Rearrangements were called productive when the CDR3 lacked stop codons and stayed in frame with V and J; all others were non-productive. Following IMGT convention, CDR3 was defined as the stretch from the second conserved V-encoded cysteine up to the conserved J-encoded phenylalanine. The earlier analysis of fewer than 700 of the donors excluded sequences that lacked an unambiguous match to a single V gene segment. In an earlier analysis of several hundred of the donors, V segments were called functional above 56.7% productive rearrangements and were called segregating when the between-donor standard deviation exceeded 5%. To diagnose cytomegalovirus status from the catalog of TCR beta chain sequences, a statistical classification framework was built. In a later analysis, V and J genes were assigned by comparing TCR nucleotide sequences against IMGT/GENE-DB human TR gene sequences. A later analysis assigned CDR3 sequences and most-parsimonious VDJ recombination scenarios with the TCRdist pipeline. In a later analysis, each TCR beta chain was defined by its CDR3 amino acid sequence together with its V-gene family, and reads lacking a unique V-gene family were excluded. As a way to deal with suspected cross-contamination and a sequencing artifact, a later analysis dropped approximately 570 nucleotide sequences that were highly shared and had low generation probability. A later analysis calculated a clonal expansion index for each public chain from normalized within-repertoire ranks of inferred template counts. A later analysis computed generation probabilities with a VDJ recombination model fitted to out-of-frame rearrangements, and checked the results against IGoR. Hypergeometric tests were used in a later analysis to score TCR-TCR, TCR-HLA and TCR-CMV co-occurrence, with a repertoire-size bias correction applied to the TCR pairs. To estimate false discovery rates, a later analysis permuted the HLA or CMV assignments 20 times. In a later analysis, co-occurring TCRs were grouped using DBSCAN, with TCRdist sequence similarity added in when clustering inside HLA-allele-positive subsets. Co-occurrence clustering excluded repertoires with fewer than 30,000 or more than 120,000 public chains, plus five with anomalous nucleotide sharing. TCRdb limited this immuneACCESS table to in-frame rearrangements with V and J called. A share of clones is missing; checked studies link under half to unresolved V genes, and the rest is unexplained. For V, J and clone size, that table is used; D and trimming come from the DNA. The sample profile shows some 200,000 clones; under 80% of them were found once. Clones ranked in the top ten supply around 3.2% of the sample.

The clonotype comes from a man aged 35 to 55 in good health and CMV-seronegative. The specimen was PBMCs.

Here the CDR3 is given as CASSFPGQGDNQPQHF. The nucleotide sequence reads as follows: TGTGCCAGCAGTTTTCCCGGACAGGGGGATAATCAGCCCCAGCATTTT. The chain links TRBV28 with TRBJ1-5; 10 bases in between match TRBD1. At the junction V is shortened by 3 bases and J by 4 bases; bases outside the gene matches: 6. Reading from cysteine to phenylalanine, the CDR3 counts 16 amino acids. CDR3 DNA is the only sequence kept; it has 48 bases, read in frame from the first base. According to the germline V gene, CDR1 reads MDHEN and CDR2 reads SYDVKM.